The 14 T cell receptor beta chains presented below share a single source sample, sequenced in a study of blood T cell repertoires in COVID-19 (dated by TCRdb to the early 2020s). Library prep was done by the immunoSEQ multiplex PCR assay. The source is immuneACCESS, and TCRdb retained only in-frame sequences with V and J called. Part of the clones is not carried over; for the studies checked, unresolved V genes explain less than half of this, and the remainder is unexplained. For this sample the table gives about 200,000 clones, of which roughly 89% were detected only once. 0.55% to 0.8% of the sample lies in the top ten. The sequencing input was peripheral blood. Source of these receptors: a man aged 50 to 59 with acute or convalescent COVID-19.

A few counts support this clone. This chain links TRBV27 with TRBJ1-1; a weak D match, TRBD1 (5 bases). The CDR3 loop spans 13 amino acids. Trimming took off 6 bases at V and 0 bases at J, with 8 bases between the two ends. Per germline, CDR1 MNHEY and CDR2 SMNVEV (reference sequence). CDR3 nucleotides: TGTGCCAGCAGCCAAGGGGTGAACACTGAAGCTTTCTTT. Its protein product is CASSQGVNTEAFF.

The gene calls are TRBV19 and TRBJ2-5; a weak D match, TRBD1 (5 bases). V shed 4 bases and J shed 3 bases, with 9 bases lying between them. The CDR3 sequence is 13 residues long. Germline CDR1 LNHDA, CDR2 SQIVND (reference sequence). The DNA of the CDR3 is TGTGCCAGTAGTACCAGGGTTAAAGAGACCCAGTACTTC. Translated: CASSTRVKETQYF.

This clone was recorded once. J is TRBJ2-2 and V is TRBV28; D ambiguous. Germline values: CDR1 MDHEN, CDR2 SYDVKM. The CDR3 has 16 amino acids. V lost 5 bases to trimming and J lost 0 bases, with 13 bases between them. CDR3 residues: CASSPLRTANTGELFF. For the CDR3, the DNA is TGTGCCAGCAGTCCCCTGAGAACTGCGAACACCGGGGAGCTGTTTTTT.

This rearrangement joins TRBV4-3 to TRBJ1-2; weak D call: TRBD1 (5 bases). Germline V gene data show CDR1 as LGHNA and CDR2 as YSLEER. The CDR3 runs to 16 residues. Between the trimmed V and J ends, which lost 2 bases and 4 bases, there was a span of 17 bases. DNA of the CDR3: TGCGCCAGCAGCCAACACGACGACAGAAGCCTCTATGGCTACACCTTC. This codes for CASSQHDDRSLYGYTF.

This chain links TRBV6-2 or TRBV6-3 with TRBJ2-7, with 7 bases lining up with TRBD1. CDR3 length equals 12 residues. CDR1 is MNHEY, CDR2 SVGEGT, per germline. The ends lost 5 bases at V and 4 bases at J; junction bases unmatched: 2. CDR3 region: CASSNRGYEQYV. The CDR3 DNA follows: TGTGCCAGCAGTAACAGGGGTTACGAGCAGTACGTC.

The genes are TRBV7-2 and TRBJ2-7; 13 nucleotides align to TRBD2. V lost 5 bases to trimming and J lost 6 bases; unmatched junction nucleotides: 4. From germline, CDR1 is SGHTA and CDR2 FQGNSA. The CDR3 covers 14 residues. The CDR3 sequence: CASSRRTSGSEQYF. CDR3 in DNA: TGTGCCAGCAGCCGGAGGACTAGCGGGAGCGAGCAGTACTTC.

The chain uses TRBV7-3 and TRBJ2-3, with D hard to call. This CDR3 spans 12 amino acids. V shed 2 bases and J shed 6 bases, with 6 bases lying between them. Per the germline V gene, CDR1 is SGHTA and CDR2 is FQGTGA. CDR3 DNA: TGTGCCAGCAGCTTAGTTTCGGATACGCAGTATTTT. It codes for CASSLVSDTQYF.

The chain uses TRBV6-6 and TRBJ1-6; 7 bases are a match to TRBD1. Per the germline V gene, CDR1 is MNHNY and CDR2 is SVGAGI (reference sequence). CDR3 length equals 16 residues. Trimming removed 1 base from V and 7 bases from J; junction bases left unmatched: 7. As DNA, the CDR3 is TGTGCCAGCAGTTACTATCGGGCAGGGGGGAATTCACCCCTCCACTTT. It encodes CASSYYRAGGNSPLHF.

The rearrangement links TRBV15 to TRBJ1-4; tentatively, D is TRBD1 (5 bases). The CDR3 covers 15 residues. CDR1 LNHNV and CDR2 YYDKDF come from the germline V gene (reference sequence). Trimming removed 0 bases at V and 7 bases at J, with 12 bases between. The DNA for the CDR3 is TGTGCCACCAGCAGAGATATTCGGGGGGGTGAAAAACTGTTTTTT. Translating gives CATSRDIRGGEKLFF.

The chain combines TRBV30 with TRBJ2-7; 7 bases map to TRBD2. The V gene's germline CDR1 is GTSNPN and CDR2 SVGIG (reference sequence). The CDR3 length is 15 residues. Trimming at V came to 5 bases and at J to 5 bases, leaving 15 bases not matched to a gene. CDR3 loop: CAWESYPAGCHEQYV. The CDR3 DNA is TGTGCCTGGGAGTCCTACCCAGCGGGGTGTCACGAGCAGTACGTC.

The genes are TRBV7-2 and TRBJ1-5; tentative D call: TRBD1 (6 bases). V gave up 2 bases and J gave up 4 bases, with 12 bases separating them. The germline V gene has CDR1 SGHTA and CDR2 FQGNSA. The CDR3 loop spans 15 amino acids. This CDR3 is CASSLTGQLNQPQHF. The CDR3 coding sequence is TGTGCCAGCAGCTTAACGGGACAACTTAATCAGCCCCAGCATTTT.

V gene TRBV9 combines with J gene TRBJ2-2; 12 bases line up with TRBD2. After removal of 3 bases from V and 5 bases from J, the junction contained 8 bases not matched to a gene. From germline, CDR1 is SGDLS and CDR2 YYNGEE. The CDR3 totals 17 residues. CDR3 DNA sequence: TGTGCCAGCAGCGCCGGACTAGCGGGGTTTGAGACCGGGGAGCTGTTTTTT. It specifies CASSAGLAGFETGELFF.

The chain uses TRBV5-5 and TRBJ2-3, with D possibly TRBD1 on 6 matching bases. CDR3 length: 16 amino acids. The germline gives CDR1 SGHKS, CDR2 YYEKEE (reference sequence). The V end was cut by 4 bases, the J end by 0 bases, with 15 bases between. CDR3 DNA: TGTGCCAGCAGCCCGGGACACAGTCTTAGCACAGATACGCAGTATTTT. This sequence encodes CASSPGHSLSTDTQYF.

V and J are TRBV30 and TRBJ2-3; 14 nucleotides match TRBD2. The CDR3 sequence is 15 residues long. V was clipped by 2 bases and J by 5 bases; unmatched bases: 3. In germline, CDR1 is GTSNPN, CDR2 SVGIG (reference sequence). As DNA, the CDR3 is TGTGCCTGGAGTCCAGGGACTAGCGGGGGAGATACGCAGTATTTT. Its translation is CAWSPGTSGGDTQYF. The full variable domain, rest sourced from reference TRBV30 and TRBJ2-3, is SQTIHQWPATLVQPVGSPLSLECTVEGTSNPNLYWYRQAAGRGLQLLFYSVGIGQISSEVPQNLSASRPQDRQFILSSKKLLLSDSGFYLCAWSPGTSGGDTQYFGPGTRLTVL.